This T cell receptor beta chain was documented in a study of blood T cells in healthy people across ages. Points from the study as a whole: Reliance upon unsorted PBMCs precluded definitive naive versus antigen-experienced comparison.

Worth noting for this clonotype: The antigen is not known.

V shed 1 base, J shed 4 bases, and the junction held 8 bases outside the gene matches. This CDR3 has 16 amino acids. CDR1 MGHDK and CDR2 SYGVNS come from the germline V gene. The second PCR ran about 6 to 11 cycles with a sample-barcoded 5' primer and J-beta primers. TCRdb re-called the 5' RACE reads through MiXCR, storing one row per CDR3 protein. Found here are around 690,000 distinct CDR3 sequences, under 70% of them singletons; the top ten hold 30% to 40%. Sequenced material: blood. The rearrangement uses TRBV25-1 and TRBJ2-3; 7 nucleotides align to TRBD2. The source is a man aged 55-75 years in good health. CDR3 residues: CASSELGGRGPDTQYF. The CDR3 DNA is TGTGCCAGCAGTGAATTAGGAGGGAGGGGCCCAGATACGCAGTATTTT.